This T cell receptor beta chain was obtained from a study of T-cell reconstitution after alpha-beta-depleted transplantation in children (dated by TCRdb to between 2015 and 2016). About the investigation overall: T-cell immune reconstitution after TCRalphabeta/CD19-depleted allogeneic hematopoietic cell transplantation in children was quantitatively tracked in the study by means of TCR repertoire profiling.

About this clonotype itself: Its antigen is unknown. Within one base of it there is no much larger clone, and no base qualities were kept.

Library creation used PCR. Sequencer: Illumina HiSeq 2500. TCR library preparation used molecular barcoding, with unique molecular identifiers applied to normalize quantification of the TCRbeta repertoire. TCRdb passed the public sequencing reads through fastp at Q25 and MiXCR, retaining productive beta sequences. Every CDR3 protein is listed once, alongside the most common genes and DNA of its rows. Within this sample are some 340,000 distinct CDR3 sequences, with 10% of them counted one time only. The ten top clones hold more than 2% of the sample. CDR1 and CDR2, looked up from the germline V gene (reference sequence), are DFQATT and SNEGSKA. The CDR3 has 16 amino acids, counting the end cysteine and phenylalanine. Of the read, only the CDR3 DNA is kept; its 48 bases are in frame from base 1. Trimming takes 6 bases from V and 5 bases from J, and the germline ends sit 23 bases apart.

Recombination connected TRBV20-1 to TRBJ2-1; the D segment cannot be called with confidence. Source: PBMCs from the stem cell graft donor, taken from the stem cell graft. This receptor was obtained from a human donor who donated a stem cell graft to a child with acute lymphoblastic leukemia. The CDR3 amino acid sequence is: CSANQPLVGPHNEQFF. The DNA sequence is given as TGCAGTGCAAACCAACCCCTAGTTGGCCCCCACAATGAGCAGTTCTTC.